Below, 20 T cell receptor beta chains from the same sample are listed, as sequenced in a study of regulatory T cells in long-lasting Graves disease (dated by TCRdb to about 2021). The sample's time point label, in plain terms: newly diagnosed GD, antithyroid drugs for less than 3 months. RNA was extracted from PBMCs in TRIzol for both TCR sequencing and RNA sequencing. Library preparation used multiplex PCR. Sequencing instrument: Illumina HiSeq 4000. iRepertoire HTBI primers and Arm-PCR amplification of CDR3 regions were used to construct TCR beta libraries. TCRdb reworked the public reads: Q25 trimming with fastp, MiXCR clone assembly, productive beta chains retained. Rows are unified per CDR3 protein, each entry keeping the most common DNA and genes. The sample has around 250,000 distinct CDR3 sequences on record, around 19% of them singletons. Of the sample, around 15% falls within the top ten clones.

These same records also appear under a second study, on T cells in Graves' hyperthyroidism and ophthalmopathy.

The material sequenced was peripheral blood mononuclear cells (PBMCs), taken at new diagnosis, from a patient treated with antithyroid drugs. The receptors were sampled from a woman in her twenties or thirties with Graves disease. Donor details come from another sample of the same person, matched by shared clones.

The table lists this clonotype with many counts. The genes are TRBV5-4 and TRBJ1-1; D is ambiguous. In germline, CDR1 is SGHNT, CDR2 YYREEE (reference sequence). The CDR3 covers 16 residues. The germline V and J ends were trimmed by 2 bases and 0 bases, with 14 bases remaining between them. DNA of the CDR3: TGTGCCAGCAGCTTATCCTGGAGAGCCTTGAACACTGAAGCTTTCTTT. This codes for CASSLSWRALNTEAFF.

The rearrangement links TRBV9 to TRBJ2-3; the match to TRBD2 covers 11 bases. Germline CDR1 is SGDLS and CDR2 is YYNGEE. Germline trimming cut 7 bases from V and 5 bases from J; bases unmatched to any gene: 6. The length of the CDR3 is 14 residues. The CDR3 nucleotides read TGTGCCAGCTCCTTAGCGGGGGGGAAAGATACGCAGTATTTT. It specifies CASSLAGGKDTQYF.

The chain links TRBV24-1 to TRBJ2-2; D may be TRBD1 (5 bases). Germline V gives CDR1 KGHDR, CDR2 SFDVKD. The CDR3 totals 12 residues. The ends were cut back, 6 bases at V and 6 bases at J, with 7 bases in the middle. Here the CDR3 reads CATSQGPGELFF. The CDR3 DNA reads TGTGCCACCAGTCAGGGTCCCGGGGAGCTGTTTTTT.

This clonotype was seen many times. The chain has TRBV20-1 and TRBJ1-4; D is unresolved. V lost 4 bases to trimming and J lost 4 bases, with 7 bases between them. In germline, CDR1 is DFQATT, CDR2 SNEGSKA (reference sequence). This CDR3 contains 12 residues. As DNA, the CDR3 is TGCAGTGCTAATCTGCTTAATGAAAAACTGTTTTTT. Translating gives CSANLLNEKLFF.

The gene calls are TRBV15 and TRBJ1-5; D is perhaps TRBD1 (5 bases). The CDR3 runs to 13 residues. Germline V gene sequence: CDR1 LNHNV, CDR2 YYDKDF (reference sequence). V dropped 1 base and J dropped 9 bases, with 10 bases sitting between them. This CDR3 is CATSRVGTRPQHF. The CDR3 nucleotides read TGTGCCACCAGCAGAGTGGGGACCAGGCCCCAGCATTTT. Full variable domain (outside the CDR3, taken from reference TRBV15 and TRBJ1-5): DAMVIQNPRYQVTQFGKPVTLSCSQTLNHNVMYWYQQKSSQAPKLLFHYYDKDFNNEADTPDNFQSRRPNTSFCFLDIRSPGLGDTAMYLCATSRVGTRPQHFGDGTRLSIL.

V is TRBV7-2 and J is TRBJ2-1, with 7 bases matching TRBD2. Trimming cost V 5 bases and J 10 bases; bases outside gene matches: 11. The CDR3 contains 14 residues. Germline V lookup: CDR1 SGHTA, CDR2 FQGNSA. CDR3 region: CASSPNAGVQEQFF. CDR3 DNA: TGTGCCAGCAGCCCCAACGCGGGAGTTCAAGAGCAGTTCTTC.

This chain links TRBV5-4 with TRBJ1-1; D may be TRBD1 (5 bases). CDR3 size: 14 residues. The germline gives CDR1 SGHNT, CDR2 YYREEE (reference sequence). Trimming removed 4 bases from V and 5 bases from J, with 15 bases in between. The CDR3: CASSSRRGGTEAFF. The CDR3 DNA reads TGTGCCAGCAGCAGCAGGCGCGGGGGTACTGAAGCTTTCTTT.

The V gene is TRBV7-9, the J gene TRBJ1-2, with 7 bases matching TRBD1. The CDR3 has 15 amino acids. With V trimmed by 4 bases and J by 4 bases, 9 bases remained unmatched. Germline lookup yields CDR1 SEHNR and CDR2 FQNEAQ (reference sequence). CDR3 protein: CASSSGGGPRYGYTF. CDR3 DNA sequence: TGTGCCAGCAGCTCAGGGGGGGGGCCTCGCTATGGCTACACCTTC.

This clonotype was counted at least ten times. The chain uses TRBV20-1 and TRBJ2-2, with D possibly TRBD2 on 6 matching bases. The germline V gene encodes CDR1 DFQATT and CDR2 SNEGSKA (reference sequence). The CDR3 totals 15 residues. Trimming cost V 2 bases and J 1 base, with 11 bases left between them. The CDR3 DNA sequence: TGCAGTGCTAGAAGGCTAGCGCGGAACACCGGGGAGCTGTTTTTT. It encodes CSARRLARNTGELFF.

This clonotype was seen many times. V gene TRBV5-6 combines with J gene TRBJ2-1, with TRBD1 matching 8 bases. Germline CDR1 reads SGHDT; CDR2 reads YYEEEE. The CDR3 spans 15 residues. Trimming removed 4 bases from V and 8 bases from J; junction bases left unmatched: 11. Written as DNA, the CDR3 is TGTGCCAGCAGCCCAGCCGGACAGGGTTGGGATGAGCAGTTCTTC. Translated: CASSPAGQGWDEQFF.

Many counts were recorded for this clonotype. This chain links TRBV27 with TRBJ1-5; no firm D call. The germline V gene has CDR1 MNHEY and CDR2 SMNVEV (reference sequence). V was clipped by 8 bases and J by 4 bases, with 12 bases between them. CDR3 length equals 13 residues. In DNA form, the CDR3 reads TGTGCCAGCGGACGGACTATTAATCAGCCCCAGCATTTT. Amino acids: CASGRTINQPQHF.

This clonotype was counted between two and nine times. The CDR3 DNA is TGTGCCAGCAGTGGGACAGGGGGAGTGGATCAGCCCCAGCATTTT. Translated, it gives CASSGTGGVDQPQHF. The chain combines TRBV12-3 or TRBV12-4 with TRBJ1-5; TRBD1 matches at 11 bases. Losses at the gene ends were 5 bases for V and 5 bases for J; bases not matched to a gene: 5. The CDR3 totals 15 residues.

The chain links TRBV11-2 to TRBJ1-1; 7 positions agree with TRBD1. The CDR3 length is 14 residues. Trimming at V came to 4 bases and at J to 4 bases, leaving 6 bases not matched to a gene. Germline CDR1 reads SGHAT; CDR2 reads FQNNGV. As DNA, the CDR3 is TGTGCCAGCAGCTCCAGGGGGAGGGGCACTGAAGCTTTCTTT. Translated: CASSSRGRGTEAFF. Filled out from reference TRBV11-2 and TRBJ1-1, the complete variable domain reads EAGVAQSPRYKIIEKRQSVAFWCNPISGHATLYWYQQILGQGPKLLIQFQNNGVVDDSQLPKDRFSAERLKGVDSTLKIQPAKLEDSAVYLCASSSRGRGTEAFFGQGTRLTVV.

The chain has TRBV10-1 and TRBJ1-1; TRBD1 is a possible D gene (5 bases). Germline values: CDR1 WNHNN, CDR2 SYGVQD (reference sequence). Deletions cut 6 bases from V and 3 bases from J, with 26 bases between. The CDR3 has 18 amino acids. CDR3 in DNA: TGCGCCAGCAGGGACATGGGAGTAGCATGTTGTTTGGACACTGAAGCTTTCTTT. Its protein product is CASRDMGVACCLDTEAFF.

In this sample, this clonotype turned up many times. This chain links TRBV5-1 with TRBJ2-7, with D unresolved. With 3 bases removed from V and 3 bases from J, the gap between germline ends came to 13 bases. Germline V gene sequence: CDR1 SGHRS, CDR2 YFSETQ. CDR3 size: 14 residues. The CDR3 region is CASSSGRMGYEQYF. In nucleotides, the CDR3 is TGCGCCAGCAGCTCCGGACGGATGGGCTACGAGCAGTACTTC.

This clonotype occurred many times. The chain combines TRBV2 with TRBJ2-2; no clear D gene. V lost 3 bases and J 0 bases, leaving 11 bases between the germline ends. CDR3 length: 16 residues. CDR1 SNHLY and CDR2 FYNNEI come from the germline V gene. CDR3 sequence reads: CASSDVQAPNTGELFF. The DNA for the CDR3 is TGTGCCAGCAGTGATGTCCAGGCCCCGAACACCGGGGAGCTGTTTTTT.

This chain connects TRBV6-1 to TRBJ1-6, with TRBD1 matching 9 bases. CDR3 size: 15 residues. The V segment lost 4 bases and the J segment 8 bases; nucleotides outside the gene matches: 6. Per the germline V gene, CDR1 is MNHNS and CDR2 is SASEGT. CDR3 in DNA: TGTGCCAGCAGTGTGGACAGGGGTCAGGATTCACCCCTCCACTTT. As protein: CASSVDRGQDSPLHF.

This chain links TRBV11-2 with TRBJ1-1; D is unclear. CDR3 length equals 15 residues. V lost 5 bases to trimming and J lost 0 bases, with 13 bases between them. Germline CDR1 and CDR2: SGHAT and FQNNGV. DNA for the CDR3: TGTGCCAGCAGCCGTCGGACTACAGTGAACACTGAAGCTTTCTTT. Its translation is CASSRRTTVNTEAFF.

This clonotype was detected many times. Written as DNA, the CDR3 is TGTGCCAGCAGCTTAGTTGCGGGACAGGGGGGAGTCTCCGAGCAGTACTTC. Amino acid sequence: CASSLVAGQGGVSEQYF. This rearrangement joins TRBV7-9 to TRBJ2-7; 11 nucleotides agree with TRBD1. Germline loops: CDR1 SEHNR, CDR2 FQNEAQ (reference sequence). The V and J ends lost 1 base and 6 bases, in that order; junction bases with no gene match: 11. The CDR3 covers 17 residues.

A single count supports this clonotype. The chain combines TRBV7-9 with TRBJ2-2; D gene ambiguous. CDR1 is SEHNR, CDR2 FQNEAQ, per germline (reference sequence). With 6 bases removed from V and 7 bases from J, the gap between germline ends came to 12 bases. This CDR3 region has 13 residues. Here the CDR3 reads CASRHLNDGELFF. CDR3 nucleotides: TGTGCCAGCAGGCACCTCAATGACGGGGAGCTGTTTTTT.